These T cell receptor beta chains were read from a single sample in a study of T cell responses to AZD1222 COVID-19 vaccine. Sequencing used immunoSEQ multiplex PCR; TCRdb keeps in-frame clones, though not all of them. Counted here are 95,000 to 100,000 clones, approximately 91% occurring once; the ten biggest clones make up about 17%. Sequenced here: peripheral blood, sampled 28 days after the second AZD1222 dose. These receptors came from an adult who received the AZD1222 COVID-19 vaccine. Both conserved end residues are part of each CDR3.

V,CDR3
TRBV2,CASSGQDSNQPQHF
TRBV24-1,CATSGRSADRHTDTQYF
TRBV3-1/TRBV3-2,CASSQGGHYGYTF
TRBV28,CASRRTANTEAFF
TRBV27,CASSYLEDREKGRLFF
TRBV30,CASRTDLYYGYTF
TRBV28,CASTLGTDTQYF
TRBV7-3,CASSLYGTGTSNADTQYF
TRBV27,CASRSYGTFDNNEQFF
TRBV3-1/TRBV3-2,CASSQDLRVGELFF
TRBV27,CASSPQPVTEAFF
TRBV10-3,CAISDYSSNQPQHF
TRBV5-1,CASSIWTSGSSTDTQYF
TRBV19,CASSPRGLSGYGYTF
TRBV27,CASSLYFPLIPGTRNSPLHF
TRBV6-1,CASALQGMENTIYF
TRBV30,CAWADRGFGSPLHF
TRBV30,CAWSLTYGYTF
TRBV20-1,CSASGSRPTGSNQPQHF
TRBV4-1,CASSQLFENYGYTF
TRBV20-1,CSASTRNTEAFF